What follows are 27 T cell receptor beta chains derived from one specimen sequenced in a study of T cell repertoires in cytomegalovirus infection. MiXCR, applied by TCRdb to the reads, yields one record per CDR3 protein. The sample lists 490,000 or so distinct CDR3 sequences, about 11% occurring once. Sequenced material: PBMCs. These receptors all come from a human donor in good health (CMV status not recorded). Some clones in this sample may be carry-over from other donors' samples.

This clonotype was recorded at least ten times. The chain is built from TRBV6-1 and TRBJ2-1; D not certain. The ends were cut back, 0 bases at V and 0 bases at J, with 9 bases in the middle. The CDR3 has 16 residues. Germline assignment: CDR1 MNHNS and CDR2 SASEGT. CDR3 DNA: TGTGCCAGCAGTGAAGCGGCGGATACCTCCTACAATGAGCAGTTCTTC. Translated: CASSEAADTSYNEQFF.

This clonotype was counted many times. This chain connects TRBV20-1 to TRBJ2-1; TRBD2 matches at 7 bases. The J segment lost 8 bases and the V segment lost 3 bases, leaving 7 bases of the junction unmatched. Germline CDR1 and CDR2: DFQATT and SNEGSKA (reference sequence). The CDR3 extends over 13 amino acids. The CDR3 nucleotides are TGCAGTGCTAGTAGTGGGAGGGCCTATGAGCAGTTCTTC. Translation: CSASSGRAYEQFF.

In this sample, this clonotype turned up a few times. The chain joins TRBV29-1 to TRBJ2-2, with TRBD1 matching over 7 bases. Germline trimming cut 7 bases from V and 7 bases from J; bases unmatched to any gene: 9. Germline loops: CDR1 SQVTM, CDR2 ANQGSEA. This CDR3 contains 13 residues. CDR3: CSAPTGSGGELFF. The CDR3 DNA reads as TGCAGCGCCCCGACAGGGTCGGGCGGGGAGCTGTTTTTT.

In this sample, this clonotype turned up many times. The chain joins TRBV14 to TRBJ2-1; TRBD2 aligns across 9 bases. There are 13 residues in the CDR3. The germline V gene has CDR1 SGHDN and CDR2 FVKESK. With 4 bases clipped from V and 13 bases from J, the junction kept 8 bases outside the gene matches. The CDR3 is CASSRIAGAAQFF. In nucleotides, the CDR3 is TGTGCCAGCAGCCGAATAGCGGGGGCCGCACAGTTCTTC.

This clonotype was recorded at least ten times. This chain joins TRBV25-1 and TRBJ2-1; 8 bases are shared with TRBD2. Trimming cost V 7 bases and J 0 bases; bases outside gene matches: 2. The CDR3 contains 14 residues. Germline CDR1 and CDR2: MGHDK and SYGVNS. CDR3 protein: CASTLAGSYNEQFF. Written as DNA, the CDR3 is TGTGCCAGCACTCTAGCGGGCTCCTACAATGAGCAGTTCTTC.

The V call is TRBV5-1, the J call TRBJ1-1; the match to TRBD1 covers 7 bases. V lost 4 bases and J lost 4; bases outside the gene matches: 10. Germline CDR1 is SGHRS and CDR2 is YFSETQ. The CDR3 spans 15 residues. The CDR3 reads CASSVGQAVPTEAFF. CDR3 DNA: TGCGCCAGCAGCGTTGGACAGGCTGTACCCACTGAAGCTTTCTTT.

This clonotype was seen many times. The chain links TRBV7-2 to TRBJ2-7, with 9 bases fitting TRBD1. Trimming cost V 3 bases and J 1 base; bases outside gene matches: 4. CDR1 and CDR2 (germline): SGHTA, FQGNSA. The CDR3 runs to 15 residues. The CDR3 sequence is CASSFAGTGSYEQYF. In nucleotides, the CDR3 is TGTGCCAGCAGCTTCGCCGGGACAGGGTCCTACGAGCAGTACTTC.

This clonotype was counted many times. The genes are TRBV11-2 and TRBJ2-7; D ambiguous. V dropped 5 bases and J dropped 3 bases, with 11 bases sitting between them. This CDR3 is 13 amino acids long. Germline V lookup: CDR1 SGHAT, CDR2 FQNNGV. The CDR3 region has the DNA TGTGCCAGCAGCCTCCCGCAGGTCTACGAGCAGTACTTC. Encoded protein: CASSLPQVYEQYF. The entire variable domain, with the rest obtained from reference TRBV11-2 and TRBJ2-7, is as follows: EAGVAQSPRYKIIEKRQSVAFWCNPISGHATLYWYQQILGQGPKLLIQFQNNGVVDDSQLPKDRFSAERLKGVDSTLKIQPAKLEDSAVYLCASSLPQVYEQYFGPGTRLTVT.

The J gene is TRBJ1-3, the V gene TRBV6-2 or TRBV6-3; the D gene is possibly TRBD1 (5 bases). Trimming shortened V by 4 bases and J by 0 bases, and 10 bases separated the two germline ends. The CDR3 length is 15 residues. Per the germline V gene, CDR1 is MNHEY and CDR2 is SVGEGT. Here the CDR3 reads CASSFRQYSGNTIYF. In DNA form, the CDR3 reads TGTGCCAGCAGTTTCCGACAGTACTCTGGAAACACCATATATTTT.

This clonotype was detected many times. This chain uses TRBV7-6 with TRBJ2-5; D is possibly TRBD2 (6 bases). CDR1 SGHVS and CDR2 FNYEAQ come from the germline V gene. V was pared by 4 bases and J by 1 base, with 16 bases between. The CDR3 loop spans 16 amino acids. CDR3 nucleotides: TGTGCCAGCAGCTCCACTGCCAGCGGGCCCCAAGAGACCCAGTACTTC. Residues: CASSSTASGPQETQYF.

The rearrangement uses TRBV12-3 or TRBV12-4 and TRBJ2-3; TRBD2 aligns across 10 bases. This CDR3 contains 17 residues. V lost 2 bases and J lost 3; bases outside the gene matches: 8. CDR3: CASSLSRAGGWTDTQYF. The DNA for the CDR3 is TGTGCCAGCAGTTTATCGCGAGCGGGGGGGTGGACAGATACGCAGTATTTT.

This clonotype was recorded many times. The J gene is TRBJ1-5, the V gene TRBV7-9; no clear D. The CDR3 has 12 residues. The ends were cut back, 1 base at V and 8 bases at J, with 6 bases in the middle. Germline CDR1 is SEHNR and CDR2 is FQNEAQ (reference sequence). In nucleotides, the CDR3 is TGTGCCAGCAGCTTAGGAAGGGAGCCCCAGCATTTT. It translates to CASSLGREPQHF. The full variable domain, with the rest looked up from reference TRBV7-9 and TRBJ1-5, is DTGVSQNPRHKITKRGQNVTFRCDPISEHNRLYWYRQTLGQGPEFLTYFQNEAQLEKSRLLSDRFSAERPKGSFSTLEIQRTEQGDSAMYLCASSLGREPQHFGDGTRLSIL.

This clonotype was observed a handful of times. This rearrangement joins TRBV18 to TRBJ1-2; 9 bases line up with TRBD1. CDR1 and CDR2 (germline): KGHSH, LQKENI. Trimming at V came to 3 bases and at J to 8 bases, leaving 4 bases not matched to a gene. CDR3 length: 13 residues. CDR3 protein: CASSPGQGQGYTF. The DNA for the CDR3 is TGTGCCAGCTCACCCGGACAGGGGCAAGGCTACACCTTC.

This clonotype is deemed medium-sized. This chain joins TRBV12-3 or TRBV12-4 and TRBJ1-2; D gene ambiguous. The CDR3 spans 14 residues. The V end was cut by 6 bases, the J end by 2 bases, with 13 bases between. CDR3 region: CASSLGTANYGYTF. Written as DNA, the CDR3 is TGTGCCAGCAGCTTGGGAACAGCAAACTATGGCTACACCTTC.

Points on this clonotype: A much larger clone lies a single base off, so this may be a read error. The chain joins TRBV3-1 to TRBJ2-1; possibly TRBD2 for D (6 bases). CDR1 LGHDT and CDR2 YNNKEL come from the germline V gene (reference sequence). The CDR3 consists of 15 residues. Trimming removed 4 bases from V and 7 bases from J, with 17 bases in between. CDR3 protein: CASSPRGRSGNEQFF. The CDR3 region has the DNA TGTGCCAGCAGCCCGCGGGGCCGCTCGGGGAATGAGCAGTTCTTC.

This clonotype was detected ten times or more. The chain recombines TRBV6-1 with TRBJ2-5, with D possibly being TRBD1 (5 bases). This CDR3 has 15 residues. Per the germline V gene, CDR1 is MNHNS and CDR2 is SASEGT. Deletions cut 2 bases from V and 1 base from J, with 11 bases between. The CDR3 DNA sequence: TGTGCCAGCAGTGAACTACACAGGTTCCAAGAGACCCAGTACTTC. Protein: CASSELHRFQETQYF.

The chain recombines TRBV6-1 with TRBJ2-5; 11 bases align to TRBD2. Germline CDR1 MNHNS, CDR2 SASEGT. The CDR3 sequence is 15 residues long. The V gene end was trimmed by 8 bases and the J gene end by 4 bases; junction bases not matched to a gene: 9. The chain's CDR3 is CASGLLAGVRETQYF. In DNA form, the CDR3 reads TGTGCCAGCGGCCTACTAGCGGGAGTGAGAGAGACCCAGTACTTC.

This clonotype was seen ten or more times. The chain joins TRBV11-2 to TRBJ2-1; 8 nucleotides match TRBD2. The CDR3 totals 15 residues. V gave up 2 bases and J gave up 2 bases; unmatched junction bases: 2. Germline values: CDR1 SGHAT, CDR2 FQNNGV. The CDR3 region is CASSLLAGTYNEQFF. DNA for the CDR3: TGTGCCAGCAGCTTATTAGCGGGGACCTACAATGAGCAGTTCTTC.

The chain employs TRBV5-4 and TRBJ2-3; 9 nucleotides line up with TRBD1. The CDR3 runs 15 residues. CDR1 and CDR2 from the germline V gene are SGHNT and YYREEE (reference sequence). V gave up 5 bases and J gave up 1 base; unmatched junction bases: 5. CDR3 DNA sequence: TGTGCCAGCAGGTTAAGGGACAGGGGCACAGATACGCAGTATTTT. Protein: CASRLRDRGTDTQYF.

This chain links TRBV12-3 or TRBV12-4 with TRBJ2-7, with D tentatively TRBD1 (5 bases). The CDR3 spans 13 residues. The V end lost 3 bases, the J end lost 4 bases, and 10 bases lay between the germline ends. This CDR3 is CASSFQGQYEQYF. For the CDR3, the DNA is TGTGCCAGCAGTTTTCAGGGTCAATACGAGCAGTACTTC.

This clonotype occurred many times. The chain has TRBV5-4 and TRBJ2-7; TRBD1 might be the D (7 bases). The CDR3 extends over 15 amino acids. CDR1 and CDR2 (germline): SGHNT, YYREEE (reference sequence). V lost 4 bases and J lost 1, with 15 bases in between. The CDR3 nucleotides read TGTGCCAGCAGCGCGGGACAGTCCACGTCCTACGAGCAGTACTTC. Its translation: CASSAGQSTSYEQYF.

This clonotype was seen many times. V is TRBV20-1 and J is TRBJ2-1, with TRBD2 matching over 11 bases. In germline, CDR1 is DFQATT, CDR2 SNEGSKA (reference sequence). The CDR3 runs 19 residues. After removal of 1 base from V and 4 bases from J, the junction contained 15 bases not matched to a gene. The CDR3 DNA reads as TGCAGTGCTAGAGCCGCACTTTTAGCGGGAGGGCGTACTTACAATGAGCAGTTCTTC. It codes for CSARAALLAGGRTYNEQFF.

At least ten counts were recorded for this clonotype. The CDR3: CASNREHGPSGNTIYF. The CDR3 region has the DNA TGCGCCAGCAACCGGGAGCACGGGCCCTCTGGAAACACCATATATTTT. The chain has TRBV4-1 and TRBJ1-3; D gene uncertain. Trimming removed 7 bases at V and 0 bases at J, with 16 bases between. Germline V gene lookup returns CDR1 MGHRA and CDR2 YSYEKL. The CDR3 has 16 residues.

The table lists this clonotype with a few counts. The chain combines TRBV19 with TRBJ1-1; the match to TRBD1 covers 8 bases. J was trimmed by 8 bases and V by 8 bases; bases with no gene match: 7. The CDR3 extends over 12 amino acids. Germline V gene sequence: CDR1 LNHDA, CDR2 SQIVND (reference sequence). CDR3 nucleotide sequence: TGTGCCAGTCAACTCCGGGACAGGGAAGCTTTCTTT. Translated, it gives CASQLRDREAFF.

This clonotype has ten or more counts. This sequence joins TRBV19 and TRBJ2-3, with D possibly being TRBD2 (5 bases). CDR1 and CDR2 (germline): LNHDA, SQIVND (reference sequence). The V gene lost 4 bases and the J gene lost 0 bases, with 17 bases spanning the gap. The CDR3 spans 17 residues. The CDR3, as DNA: TGTGCCAGTAGTACTCTTCTAGCCGCCCGCAGCACAGATACGCAGTATTTT. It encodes CASSTLLAARSTDTQYF.

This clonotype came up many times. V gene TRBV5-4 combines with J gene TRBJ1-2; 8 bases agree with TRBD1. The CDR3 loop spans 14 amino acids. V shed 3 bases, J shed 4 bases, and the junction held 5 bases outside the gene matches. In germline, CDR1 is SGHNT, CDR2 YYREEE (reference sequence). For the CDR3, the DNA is TGTGCCAGCAGCTACGGACAGGGAACCTATGGCTACACCTTC. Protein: CASSYGQGTYGYTF.

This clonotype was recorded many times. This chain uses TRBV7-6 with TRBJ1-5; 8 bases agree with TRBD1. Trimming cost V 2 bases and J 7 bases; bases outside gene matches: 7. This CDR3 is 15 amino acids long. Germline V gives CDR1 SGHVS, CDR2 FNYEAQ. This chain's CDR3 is CASSLMSGGHQPQHF. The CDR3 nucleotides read TGTGCCAGCAGCTTAATGTCAGGGGGCCACCAGCCCCAGCATTTT. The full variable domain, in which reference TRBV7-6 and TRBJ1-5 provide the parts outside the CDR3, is GAGVSQSPRYKVTKRGQDVALRCDPISGHVSLYWYRQALGQGPEFLTYFNYEAQQDKSGLPNDRFSAERPEGSISTLTIQRTEQRDSAMYRCASSLMSGGHQPQHFGDGTRLSIL.